This TCR beta chain comes out of a study of cytomegalovirus exposure and HLA in healthy donors. CDR1 SGHVS and CDR2 FQNEAQ come from the germline V gene. The V end was cut by 0 bases, the J end by 0 bases, with 11 bases between. This CDR3 has 17 amino acids. Vbeta (60) and Jbeta (13) primers were used in the PCR. Measured with immunoSEQ multiplex PCR; TCRdb has only the in-frame clones, and not every one. This sample yields roughly 110,000 clones, of which about 70% are seen a single time; approximately 0.9% belongs to the top ten. This clone has a handful of counts. Donors counted as nominally healthy when sampled, yet unrecorded immune exposures were likely.

This receptor was obtained from a woman in her thirties in good health and CMV-seronegative. This chain joins TRBV7-8 and TRBJ1-4, with a tentative D call TRBD1 (5 bases). The sequencing input was PBMCs. This CDR3 is CASSLATGGSTNEKLFF. CDR3 sequence (DNA): TGTGCCAGCAGCTTAGCGACCGGGGGATCAACTAATGAAAAACTGTTTTTT.